The clone carrying this T cell receptor (beta chain) has just a few counts. The data derive from a study of blood T cells in healthy people across ages. A sample-barcoded 5' primer and a J-beta primer mix were used in a second PCR of roughly 7 to 11 cycles. Each cDNA molecule was tagged by a template-switch adaptor with 12 random nucleotides. TCRdb re-called the 5' RACE reads with MiXCR, one entry per CDR3 protein. The sample consists of hundreds of thousands of distinct CDR3 sequences, around three fifths of them appearing once. The draw of peripheral blood yielded around 9.6 milliliters from each donor. The total RNA that was extracted per sample amounted to at least 5.5 micrograms. CDR3 size: 15 residues. In germline, CDR1 is SGHRS, CDR2 YFSETQ. V shed 4 bases, J shed 2 bases, and the junction held 6 bases outside the gene matches.

The receptor was isolated from a man in his sixties in good health. The sample was blood. The rearrangement links TRBV5-1 to TRBJ2-5; 9 bases map to TRBD1. The CDR3 bases are TGCGCCAGCAGCATCTGGACAGGGGCGCAAGAGACCCAGTACTTC. Protein product: CASSIWTGAQETQYF. The full variable domain, rest sourced from reference TRBV5-1 and TRBJ2-5, is KAGVTQTPRYLIKTRGQQVTLSCSPISGHRSVSWYQQTPGQGLQFLFEYFSETQRNKGNFPGRFSGRQFSNSRSEMNVSTLELGDSALYLCASSIWTGAQETQYFGPGTRLLVL.